This T cell receptor beta chain was recorded in a study of blood T cells in healthy people across ages. Peripheral blood from each donor was collected in a volume of 8 to 10 milliliters. Every sample had a minimum of 6.5 million PBMCs isolated. Then a second PCR, running roughly 7 to 11 cycles, was carried out with a sample-barcoded 5' primer and a J-beta primer mix. Every sample gave at least 2.5 million paired-end reads containing CDR3. TCRdb itself ran the 5' RACE reads through MiXCR, one entry per CDR3 protein. The table has some 1,800,000 distinct CDR3 sequences, roughly two fifths seen once. The study's findings and limits: Long-lived donors exceeded aged donors in naive CD4+ cells and diversity.

Note on this clonotype: Its matching antigen is unknown.

Trimming shortened V by 0 bases and J by 7 bases, and 19 bases separated the two germline ends. The CDR3 has 16 amino acids. CDR1 is SGHRS and CDR2 is YFSETQ in the germline V gene. Sequencing was carried out using blood. This chain joins TRBV5-1 and TRBJ1-2, with D unresolved. The clonotype comes from a human donor in good health. This CDR3 reads CASSLDPDGLRGGYTF. The CDR3 DNA is TGCGCCAGCAGCTTGGACCCCGACGGGTTGCGAGGTGGCTACACCTTC.